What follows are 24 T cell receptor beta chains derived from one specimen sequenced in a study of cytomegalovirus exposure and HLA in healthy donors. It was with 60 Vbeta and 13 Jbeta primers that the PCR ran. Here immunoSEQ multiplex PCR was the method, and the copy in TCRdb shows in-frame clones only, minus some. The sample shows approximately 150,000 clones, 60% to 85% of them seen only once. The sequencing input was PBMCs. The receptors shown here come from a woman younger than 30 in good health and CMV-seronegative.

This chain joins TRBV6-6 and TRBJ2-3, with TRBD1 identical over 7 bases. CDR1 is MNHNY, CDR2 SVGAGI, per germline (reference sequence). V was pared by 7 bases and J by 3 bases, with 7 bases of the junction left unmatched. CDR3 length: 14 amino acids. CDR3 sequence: CASTLDRSTDTQYF. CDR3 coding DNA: TGTGCCAGCACCCTGGACAGGAGTACAGATACGCAGTATTTT.

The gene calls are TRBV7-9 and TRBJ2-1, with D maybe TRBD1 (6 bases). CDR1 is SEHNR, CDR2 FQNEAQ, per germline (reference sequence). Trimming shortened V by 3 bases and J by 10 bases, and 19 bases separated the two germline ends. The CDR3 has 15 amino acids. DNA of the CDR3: TGTGCCAGCAGCTTGGGTTGGGGGCTGGGCCTGGAGCAGTTCTTC. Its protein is CASSLGWGLGLEQFF.

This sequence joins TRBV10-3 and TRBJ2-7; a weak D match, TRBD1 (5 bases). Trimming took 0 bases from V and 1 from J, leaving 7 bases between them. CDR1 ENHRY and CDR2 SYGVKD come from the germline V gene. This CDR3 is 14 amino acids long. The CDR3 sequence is CAISESDRSYEQYF. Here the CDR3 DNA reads TGTGCCATCAGTGAGTCTGACAGATCCTACGAGCAGTACTTC.

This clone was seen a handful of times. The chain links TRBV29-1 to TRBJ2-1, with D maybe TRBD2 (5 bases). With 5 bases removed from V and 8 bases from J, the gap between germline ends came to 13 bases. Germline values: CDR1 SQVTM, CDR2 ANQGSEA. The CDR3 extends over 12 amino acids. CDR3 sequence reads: CSVNPRGDEQFF. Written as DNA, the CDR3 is TGCAGCGTTAACCCTCGGGGAGATGAGCAGTTCTTC.

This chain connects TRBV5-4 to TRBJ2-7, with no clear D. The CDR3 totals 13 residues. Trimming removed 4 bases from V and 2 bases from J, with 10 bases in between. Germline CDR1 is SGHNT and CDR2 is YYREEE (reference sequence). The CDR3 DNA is TGTGCCAGCAGCCTGGAACAGCCCTACGAGCAGTACTTC. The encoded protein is CASSLEQPYEQYF.

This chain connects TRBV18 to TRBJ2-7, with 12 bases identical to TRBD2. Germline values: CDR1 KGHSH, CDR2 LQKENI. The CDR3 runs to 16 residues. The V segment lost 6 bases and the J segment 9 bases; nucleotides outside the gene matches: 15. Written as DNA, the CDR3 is TGTGCCAGCTCCCCTTCTCGCGGGACTAGCGGGCCTAGGCAGTACTTC. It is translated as CASSPSRGTSGPRQYF. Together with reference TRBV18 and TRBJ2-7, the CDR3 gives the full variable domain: NAGVMQNPRHLVRRRGQEARLRCSPMKGHSHVYWYRQLPEEGLKFMVYLQKENIIDESGMPKERFSAEFPKEGPSILRIQQVVRGDSAAYFCASSPSRGTSGPRQYFGPGTRLTVT.

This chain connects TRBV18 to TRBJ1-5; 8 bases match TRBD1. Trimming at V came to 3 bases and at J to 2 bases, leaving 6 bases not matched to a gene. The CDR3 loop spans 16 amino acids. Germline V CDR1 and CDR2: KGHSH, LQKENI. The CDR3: CASSPQGAGGNQPQHF. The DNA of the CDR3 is TGTGCCAGCTCACCTCAGGGGGCGGGCGGCAATCAGCCCCAGCATTTT.

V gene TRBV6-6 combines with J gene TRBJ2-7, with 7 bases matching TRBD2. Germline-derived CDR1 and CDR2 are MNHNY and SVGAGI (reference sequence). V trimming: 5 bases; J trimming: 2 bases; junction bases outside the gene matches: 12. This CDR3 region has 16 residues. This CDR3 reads CASSPPMGGSAYEQYF. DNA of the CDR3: TGTGCCAGCAGTCCCCCTATGGGCGGGAGCGCCTACGAGCAGTACTTC.

The CDR3 spells CASSRDRGGNTIYF. As DNA, the CDR3 is TGTGCCAGCAGCCGGGACAGGGGCGGAAACACCATATATTTT. The V and J genes are TRBV7-2 and TRBJ1-3; 10 nucleotides agree with TRBD1. Germline CDR1 and CDR2: SGHTA and FQGNSA. J lost 4 bases, V lost 5 bases, and 2 bases had no gene match. This CDR3 region has 14 residues.

CDR3 DNA: TGTGCCAGCAGCTTGGGGTCTAGCGGGATCTCCACCGGGGAGCTGTTTTTT. As protein: CASSLGSSGISTGELFF. This sequence joins TRBV5-4 and TRBJ2-2; 9 nucleotides line up with TRBD2. The CDR3 contains 17 residues. The germline CDR1 and CDR2 sequences are SGHNT and YYREEE (reference sequence). Trimming took 0 bases from V and 4 from J; bases not matched to a gene: 7.

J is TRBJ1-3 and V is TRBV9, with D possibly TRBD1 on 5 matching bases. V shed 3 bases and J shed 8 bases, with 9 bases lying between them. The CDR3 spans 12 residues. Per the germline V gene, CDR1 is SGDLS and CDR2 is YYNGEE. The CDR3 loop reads CASSAQGDTIYF. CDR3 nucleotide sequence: TGTGCCAGCAGCGCCCAAGGGGACACCATATATTTT.

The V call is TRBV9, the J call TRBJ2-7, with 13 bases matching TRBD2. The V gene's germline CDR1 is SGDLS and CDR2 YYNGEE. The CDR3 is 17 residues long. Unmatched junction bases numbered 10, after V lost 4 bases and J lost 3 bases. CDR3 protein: CASSRTSGRLGYYEQYF. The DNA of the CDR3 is TGTGCCAGCAGCCGGACTAGCGGGAGACTGGGCTACTACGAGCAGTACTTC. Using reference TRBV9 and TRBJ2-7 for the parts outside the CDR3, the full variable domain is DSGVTQTPKHLITATGQRVTLRCSPRSGDLSVYWYQQSLDQGLQFLIQYYNGEERAKGNILERFSAQQFPDLHSELNLSSLELGDSALYFCASSRTSGRLGYYEQYFGPGTRLTVT.

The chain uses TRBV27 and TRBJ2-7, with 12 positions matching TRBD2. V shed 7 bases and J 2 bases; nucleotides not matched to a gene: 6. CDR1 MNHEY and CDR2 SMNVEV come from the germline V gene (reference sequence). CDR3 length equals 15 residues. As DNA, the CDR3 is TGTGCCAGCACTGCGACTAGCGGGAGAACCTACGAGCAGTACTTC. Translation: CASTATSGRTYEQYF.

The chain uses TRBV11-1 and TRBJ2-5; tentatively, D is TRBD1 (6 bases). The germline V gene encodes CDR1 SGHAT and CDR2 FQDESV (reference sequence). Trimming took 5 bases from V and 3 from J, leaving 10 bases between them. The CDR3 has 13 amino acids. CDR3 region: CASSIHREETQYF. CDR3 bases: TGTGCCAGCAGCATCCACAGGGAAGAGACCCAGTACTTC.

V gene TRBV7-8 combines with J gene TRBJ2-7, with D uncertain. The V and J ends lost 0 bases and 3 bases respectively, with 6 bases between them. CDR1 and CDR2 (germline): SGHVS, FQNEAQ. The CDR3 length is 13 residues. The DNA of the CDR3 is TGTGCCAGCAGCTTAGCTACCAGCTACGAGCAGTACTTC. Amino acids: CASSLATSYEQYF.

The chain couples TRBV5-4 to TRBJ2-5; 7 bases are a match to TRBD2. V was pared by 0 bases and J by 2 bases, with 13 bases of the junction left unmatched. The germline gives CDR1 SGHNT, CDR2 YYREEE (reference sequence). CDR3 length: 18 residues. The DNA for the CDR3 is TGTGCCAGCAGCTTGGATCTGGCTCTAGCGGAAAGACAAGAGACCCAGTACTTC. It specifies CASSLDLALAERQETQYF. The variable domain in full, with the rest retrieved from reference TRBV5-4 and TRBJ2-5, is ETGVTQSPTHLIKTRGQQVTLRCSSQSGHNTVSWYQQALGQGPQFIFQYYREEENGRGNFPPRFSGLQFPNYSSELNVNALELDDSALYLCASSLDLALAERQETQYFGPGTRLLVL.

CDR3: CASSTGTGNGYTF. In DNA, the CDR3 is TGTGCCAGCAGCACCGGGACAGGGAATGGCTACACCTTC. This chain joins TRBV7-9 and TRBJ1-2, with TRBD1 matching over 9 bases. Losses at the gene ends were 5 bases for V and 6 bases for J; bases not matched to a gene: 4. CDR1 is SEHNR and CDR2 is FQNEAQ in the germline V gene (reference sequence). CDR3 length: 13 residues.

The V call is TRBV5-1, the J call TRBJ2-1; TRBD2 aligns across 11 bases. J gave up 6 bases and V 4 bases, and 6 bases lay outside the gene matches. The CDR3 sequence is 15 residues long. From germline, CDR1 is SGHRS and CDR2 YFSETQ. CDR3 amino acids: CASSPSSGRFNEQFF. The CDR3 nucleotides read TGCGCCAGCAGCCCTTCTAGCGGGAGGTTCAATGAGCAGTTCTTC. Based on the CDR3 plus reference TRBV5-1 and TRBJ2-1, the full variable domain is KAGVTQTPRYLIKTRGQQVTLSCSPISGHRSVSWYQQTPGQGLQFLFEYFSETQRNKGNFPGRFSGRQFSNSRSEMNVSTLELGDSALYLCASSPSSGRFNEQFFGPGTRLTVL.

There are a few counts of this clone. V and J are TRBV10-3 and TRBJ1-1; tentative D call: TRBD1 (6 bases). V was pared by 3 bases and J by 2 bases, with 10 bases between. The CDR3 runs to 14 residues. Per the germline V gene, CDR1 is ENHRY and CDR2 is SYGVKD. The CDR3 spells CAISEGTLNTEAFF. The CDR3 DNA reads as TGTGCCATCAGTGAAGGGACACTAAACACTGAAGCTTTCTTT.

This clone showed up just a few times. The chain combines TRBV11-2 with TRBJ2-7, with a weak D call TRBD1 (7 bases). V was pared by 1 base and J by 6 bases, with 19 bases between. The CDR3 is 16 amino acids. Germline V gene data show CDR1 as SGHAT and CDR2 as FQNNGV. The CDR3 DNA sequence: TGTGCCAGCAGCTTAGGGACCAGGGGGACTTCATCCGAGCAGTACTTC. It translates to CASSLGTRGTSSEQYF.

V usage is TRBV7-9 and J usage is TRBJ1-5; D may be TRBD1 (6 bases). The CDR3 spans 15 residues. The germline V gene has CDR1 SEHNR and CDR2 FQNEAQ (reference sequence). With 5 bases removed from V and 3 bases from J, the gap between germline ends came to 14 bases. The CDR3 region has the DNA TGTGCCAGCAGCCCTAATTTGGGGGCCAATCAGCCCCAGCATTTT. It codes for CASSPNLGANQPQHF.

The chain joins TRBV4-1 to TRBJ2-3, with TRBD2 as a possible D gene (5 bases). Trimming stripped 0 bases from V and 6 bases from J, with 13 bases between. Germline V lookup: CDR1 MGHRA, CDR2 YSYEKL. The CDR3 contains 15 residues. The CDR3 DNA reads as TGCGCCAGCAGCCAAGAACACGCCTCGGGGGATACGCAGTATTTT. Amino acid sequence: CASSQEHASGDTQYF.

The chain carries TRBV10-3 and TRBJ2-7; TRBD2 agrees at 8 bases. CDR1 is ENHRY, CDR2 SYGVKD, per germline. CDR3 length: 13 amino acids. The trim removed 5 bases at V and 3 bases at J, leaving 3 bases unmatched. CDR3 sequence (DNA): TGTGCCATCAGTACCGGGACTAGCTACGAGCAGTACTTC. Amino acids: CAISTGTSYEQYF.

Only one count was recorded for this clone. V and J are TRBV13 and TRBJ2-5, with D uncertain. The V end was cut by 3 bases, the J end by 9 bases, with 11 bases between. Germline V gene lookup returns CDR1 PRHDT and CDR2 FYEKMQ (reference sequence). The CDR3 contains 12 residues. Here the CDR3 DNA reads TGTGCCAGCAGCTTTCTGGAGAGAGCCCAGTACTTC. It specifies CASSFLERAQYF.